This is a list of T cell receptor beta chains from one sample in a study of PD-1 blockade in classical Hodgkin lymphoma. Produced via immunoSEQ multiplex PCR; TCRdb's table is partial and in-frame only. The sample shows 50,000 to 65,000 clones, about 90% of them seen only once. This specimen was peripheral blood mononuclear cells (PBMCs), taken before the fourth cycle of nivolumab. The receptors shown here come from a human donor with classical Hodgkin lymphoma. Both conserved end residues are trimmed from each CDR3. Fields, in order: V gene, J gene, CDR3 protein.

TRBV5-6,TRBJ1-2,ASPGDTNYGYT
TRBV27,TRBJ2-7,ASSTGGNYEQY
TRBV4-2,TRBJ2-5,ASSHPTSGGAGQETQY
TRBV7-9,TRBJ1-1,ASGLTGGLNTEAF
TRBV5-8,TRBJ1-4,ASSLVSGGLTGEKLF
TRBV15,TRBJ2-5,ATSKGGSPPQETQY
TRBV6-6,TRBJ2-4,ASSYSPGEVKNIQY
TRBV7-2,TRBJ2-7,ASSGLIGRNYNEQY
TRBV28,TRBJ1-2,ASSSGTGNYGYT
TRBV5-8,TRBJ1-2,ASSLTLAGANYGYT